The TCR beta chain under discussion was sequenced for a study of T cells in tumors and immune-related adverse events. TCRdb keeps only in-frame clones here, not all; method: immunoSEQ multiplex PCR. This table holds around 8,100 clones, 94% found once. The CDR3 spans 16 residues. The germline V gene encodes CDR1 SNHLY and CDR2 FYNNEI. Trimming stripped 4 bases from V and 3 bases from J, with 15 bases between. This clone was detected only a few times. Sequencing was performed on lymph node tissue, taken from a patient treated with anti-PD-1 therapy. This clonotype originated in a female donor with metastatic renal cell carcinoma. J is TRBJ2-2 and V is TRBV2; weak D call: TRBD2 (5 bases). CDR3 residues: CASSVRSTRYTGELFF. Here the CDR3 DNA reads TGTGCCAGCAGTGTCCGGTCAACTAGATACACCGGGGAGCTGTTTTTT.